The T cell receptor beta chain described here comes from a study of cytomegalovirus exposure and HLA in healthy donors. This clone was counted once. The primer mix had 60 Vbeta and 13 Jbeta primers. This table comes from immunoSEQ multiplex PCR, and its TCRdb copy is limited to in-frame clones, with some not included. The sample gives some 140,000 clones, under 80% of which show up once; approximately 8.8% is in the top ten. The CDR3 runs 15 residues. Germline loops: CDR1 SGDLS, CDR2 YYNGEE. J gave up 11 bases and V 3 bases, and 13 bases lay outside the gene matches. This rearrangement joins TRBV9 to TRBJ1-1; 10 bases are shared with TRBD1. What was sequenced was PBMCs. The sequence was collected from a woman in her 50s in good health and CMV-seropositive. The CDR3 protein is CASSAQLTGGPEAFF. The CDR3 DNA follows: TGTGCCAGCAGCGCCCAACTGACAGGGGGCCCGGAGGCTTTCTTT.